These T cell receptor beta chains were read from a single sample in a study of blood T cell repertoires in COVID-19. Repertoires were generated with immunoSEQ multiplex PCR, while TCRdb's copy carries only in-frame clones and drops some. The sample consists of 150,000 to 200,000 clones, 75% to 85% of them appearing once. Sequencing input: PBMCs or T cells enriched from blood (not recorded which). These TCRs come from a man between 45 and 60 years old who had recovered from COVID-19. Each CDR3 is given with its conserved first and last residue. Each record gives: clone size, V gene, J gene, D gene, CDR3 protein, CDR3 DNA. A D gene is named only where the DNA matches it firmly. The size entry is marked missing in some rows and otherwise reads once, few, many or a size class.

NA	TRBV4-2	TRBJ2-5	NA	CASSQEGTWETQYF	TGTGCCAGCAGCCAGGAGGGTACTTGGGAGACCCAGTACTTC
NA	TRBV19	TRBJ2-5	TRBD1	CARKPTGEETQYF	TGTGCCAGAAAACCCACAGGGGAAGAGACCCAGTACTTC
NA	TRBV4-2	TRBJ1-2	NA	CASSAVYGYTF	TGTGCCAGCAGCGCGGTCTATGGCTACACCTTC
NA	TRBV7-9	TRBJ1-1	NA	CASSTYSTRDEAFF	TGTGCCAGCAGCACCTACTCTACGCGGGACGAAGCTTTCTTT
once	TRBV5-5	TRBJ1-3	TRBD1	CASTESGTGRTIYF	TGTGCCAGCACCGAATCTGGGACAGGGCGCACCATATATTTT
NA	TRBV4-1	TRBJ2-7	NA	CASSPTVESSYEQYF	TGCGCCAGCAGCCCAACGGTTGAGAGCTCCTACGAGCAGTACTTC
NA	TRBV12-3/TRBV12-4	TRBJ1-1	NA	CASRTRDTQSAFF	TGTGCCAGCAGGACTCGGGACACCCAGAGTGCTTTCTTT
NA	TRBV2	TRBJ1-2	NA	CASILDGTNYGYTF	TGTGCCAGCATCTTAGACGGGACAAACTATGGCTACACCTTC
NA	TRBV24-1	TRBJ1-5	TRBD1	CATSDPTGGSNQPQHF	TGTGCCACCAGTGACCCCACAGGGGGTAGTAATCAGCCCCAGCATTTT
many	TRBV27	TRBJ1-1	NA	CASSFSLQGNTEAFF	TGTGCCAGCAGTTTCTCACTACAGGGGAACACTGAAGCTTTCTTT
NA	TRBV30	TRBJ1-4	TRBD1	CAWRKQGAIEKLFF	TGTGCCTGGAGAAAACAGGGGGCCATTGAAAAACTGTTTTTT
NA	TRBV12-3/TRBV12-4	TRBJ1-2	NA	CASSFAGLGYTF	TGTGCCAGCAGTTTTGCGGGCCTTGGCTACACCTTC
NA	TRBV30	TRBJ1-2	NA	CAWKTQALYGYTF	TGTGCCTGGAAAACCCAGGCCCTCTATGGCTACACCTTC
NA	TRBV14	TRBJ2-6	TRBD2	CASRTGGSGANVLTF	TGTGCCAGCAGAACGGGGGGCTCTGGGGCCAACGTCCTGACTTTC
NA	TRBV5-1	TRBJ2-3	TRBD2	CASSFIVGGVEDTQYF	TGCGCCAGCAGCTTTATTGTCGGGGGGGTCGAAGATACGCAGTATTTT
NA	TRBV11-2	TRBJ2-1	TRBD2	CASSVGLARQFF	TGTGCCAGCAGCGTGGGACTAGCGCGGCAGTTCTTC
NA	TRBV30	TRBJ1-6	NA	CAYNRESSYNSPLHF	TGTGCCTACAACAGGGAGAGCTCCTATAATTCACCCCTCCACTTT
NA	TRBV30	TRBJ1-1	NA	CAWSTQDNTEAFF	TGTGCCTGGAGTACCCAGGATAACACTGAAGCTTTCTTT
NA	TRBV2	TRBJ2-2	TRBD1	CASSAGTGGTGELFF	TGTGCCAGCAGTGCAGGGACAGGGGGCACCGGGGAGCTGTTTTTT
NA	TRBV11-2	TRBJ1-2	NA	CASSSGGGSGYGYTF	TGTGCCAGCAGCTCGGGAGGGGGGAGTGGCTATGGCTACACCTTC
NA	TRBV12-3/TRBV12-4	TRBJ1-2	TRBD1	CASSRDRAVGYTF	TGTGCCAGCAGCCGGGACAGGGCTGTCGGCTACACCTTC
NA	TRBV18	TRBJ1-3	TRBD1	CASSRQGDSGNTIYF	TGTGCCAGCTCACGACAGGGCGACTCTGGAAACACCATATATTTT
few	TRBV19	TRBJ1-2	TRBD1	CASETGTGHAGYTF	TGTGCCAGTGAGACCGGGACAGGGCACGCTGGCTACACCTTC
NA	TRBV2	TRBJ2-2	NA	CASSQGVGRVGELFF	TGTGCCAGCAGCCAAGGCGTAGGGAGAGTCGGGGAGCTGTTTTTT
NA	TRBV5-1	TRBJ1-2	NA	CASSLANEGVGYTF	TGCGCCAGCAGCTTGGCCAATGAAGGGGTTGGCTACACCTTC
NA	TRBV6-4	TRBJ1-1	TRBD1	CASRPGTGGRNTEAFF	TGTGCCAGCAGGCCCGGGACAGGGGGCAGGAACACTGAAGCTTTCTTT
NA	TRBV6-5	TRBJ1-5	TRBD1	CASSRQGWQPQHF	TGTGCCAGCAGTAGACAGGGATGGCAGCCCCAGCATTTT
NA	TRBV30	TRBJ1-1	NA	CAWSFGYTEAFF	TGTGCCTGGAGTTTCGGGTACACTGAAGCTTTCTTT